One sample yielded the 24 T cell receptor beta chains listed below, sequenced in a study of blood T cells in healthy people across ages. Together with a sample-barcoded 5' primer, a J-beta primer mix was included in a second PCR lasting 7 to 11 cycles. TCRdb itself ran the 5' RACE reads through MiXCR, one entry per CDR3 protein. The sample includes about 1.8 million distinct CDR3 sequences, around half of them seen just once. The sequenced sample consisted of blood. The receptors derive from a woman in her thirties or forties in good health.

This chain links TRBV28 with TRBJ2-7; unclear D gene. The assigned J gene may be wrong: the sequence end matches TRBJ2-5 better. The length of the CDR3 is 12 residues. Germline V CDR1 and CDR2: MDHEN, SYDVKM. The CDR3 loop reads CANTAGWETQYF. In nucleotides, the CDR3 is TGTGCCAACACGGCAGGATGGGAGACCCAGTACTTC.

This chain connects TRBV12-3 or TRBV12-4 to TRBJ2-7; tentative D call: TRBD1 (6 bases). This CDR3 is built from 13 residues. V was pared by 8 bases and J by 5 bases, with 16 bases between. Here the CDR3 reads CASRRAQGDEQYF. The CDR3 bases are TGTGCCAGCCGGCGGGCACAGGGAGACGAGCAGTACTTC.

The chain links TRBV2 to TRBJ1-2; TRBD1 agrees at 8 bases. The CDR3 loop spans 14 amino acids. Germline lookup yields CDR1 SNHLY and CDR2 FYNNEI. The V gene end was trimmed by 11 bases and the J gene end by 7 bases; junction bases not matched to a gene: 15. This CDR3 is CADRRGQGAVGYTF. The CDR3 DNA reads TGTGCCGATCGACGAGGGCAGGGGGCAGTTGGCTACACCTTC. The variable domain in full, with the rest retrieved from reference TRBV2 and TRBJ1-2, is EPEVTQTPSHQVTQMGQEVILRCVPISNHLYFYWYRQILGQKVEFLVSFYNNEISEKSEIFDDQFSVERPDGSNFTLKIRSTKLEDSAMYFCADRRGQGAVGYTFGSGTRLTVV.

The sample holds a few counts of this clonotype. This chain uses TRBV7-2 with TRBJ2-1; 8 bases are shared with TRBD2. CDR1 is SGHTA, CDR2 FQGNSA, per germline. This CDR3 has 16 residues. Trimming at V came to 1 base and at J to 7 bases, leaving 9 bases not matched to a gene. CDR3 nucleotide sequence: TGTGCCAGCAGCTTAGTTACGGGGGGGCCCCGAAATGAGCAGTTCTTC. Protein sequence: CASSLVTGGPRNEQFF.

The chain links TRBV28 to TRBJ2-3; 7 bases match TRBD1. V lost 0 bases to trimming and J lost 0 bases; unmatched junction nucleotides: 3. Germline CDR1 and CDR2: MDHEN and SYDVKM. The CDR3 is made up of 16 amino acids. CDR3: CASSLWTGSSTDTQYF. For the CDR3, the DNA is TGTGCCAGCAGTTTATGGACAGGGAGTAGCACAGATACGCAGTATTTT.

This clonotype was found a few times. The CDR3 sequence is CASSRYEGVGDTQYF. The CDR3 nucleotides are TGTGCCAGCAGCCGTTACGAAGGGGTAGGAGATACGCAGTATTTT. The gene calls are TRBV4-2 and TRBJ2-3; D is possibly TRBD1 (5 bases). The CDR3 extends over 15 amino acids. V lost 4 bases and J 5 bases, leaving 16 bases between the germline ends. CDR1 and CDR2 (germline): LGHNA, YNFKEQ.

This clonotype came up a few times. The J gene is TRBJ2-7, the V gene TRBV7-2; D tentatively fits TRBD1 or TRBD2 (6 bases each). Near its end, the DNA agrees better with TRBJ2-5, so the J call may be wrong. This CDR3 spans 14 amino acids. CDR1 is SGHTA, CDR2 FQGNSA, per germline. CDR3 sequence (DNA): TGTGCCACCTTCGTTTCGGGGGCCGGTGAGACCCAGTACTTC. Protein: CATFVSGAGETQYF.

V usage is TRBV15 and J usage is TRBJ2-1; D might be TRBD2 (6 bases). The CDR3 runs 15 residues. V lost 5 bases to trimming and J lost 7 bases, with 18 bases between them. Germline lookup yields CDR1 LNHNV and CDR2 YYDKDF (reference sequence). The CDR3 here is CATSLRTGLANEQFF. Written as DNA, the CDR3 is TGTGCCACCAGCCTAAGAACGGGACTCGCAAATGAGCAGTTCTTC. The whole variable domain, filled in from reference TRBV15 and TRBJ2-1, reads DAMVIQNPRYQVTQFGKPVTLSCSQTLNHNVMYWYQQKSSQAPKLLFHYYDKDFNNEADTPDNFQSRRPNTSFCFLDIRSPGLGDTAMYLCATSLRTGLANEQFFGPGTRLTVL.

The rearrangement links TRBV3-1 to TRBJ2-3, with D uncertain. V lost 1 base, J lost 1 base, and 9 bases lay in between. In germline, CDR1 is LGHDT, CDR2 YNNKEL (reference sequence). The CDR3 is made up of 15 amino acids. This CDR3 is CASSQGGQRTDTQYF. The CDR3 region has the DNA TGTGCCAGCAGCCAAGGAGGCCAGCGCACAGATACGCAGTATTTT.

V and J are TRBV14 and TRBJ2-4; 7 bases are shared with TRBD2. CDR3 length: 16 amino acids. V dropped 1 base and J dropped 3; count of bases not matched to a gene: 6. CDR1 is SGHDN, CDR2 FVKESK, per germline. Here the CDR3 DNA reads TGTGCCAGCAGCCAAGCCAGGGAGGGGCGCAAAAACATTCAGTACTTC. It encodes CASSQAREGRKNIQYF. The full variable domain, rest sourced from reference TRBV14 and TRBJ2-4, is EAGVTQFPSHSVIEKGQTVTLRCDPISGHDNLYWYRRVMGKEIKFLLHFVKESKQDESGMPNNRFLAERTGGTYSTLKVQPAELEDSGVYFCASSQAREGRKNIQYFGAGTRLSVL.

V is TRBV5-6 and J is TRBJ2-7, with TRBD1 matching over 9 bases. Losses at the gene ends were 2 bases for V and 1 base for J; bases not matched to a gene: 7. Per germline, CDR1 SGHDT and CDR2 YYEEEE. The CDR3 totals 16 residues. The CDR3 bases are TGTGCCAGCAGCTTCTGGACAGGGGCGGATTCCTACGAGCAGTACTTC. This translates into CASSFWTGADSYEQYF. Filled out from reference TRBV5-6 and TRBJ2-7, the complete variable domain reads DAGVTQSPTHLIKTRGQQVTLRCSPKSGHDTVSWYQQALGQGPQFIFQYYEEEERQRGNFPDRFSGHQFPNYSSELNVNALLLGDSALYLCASSFWTGADSYEQYFGPGTRLTVT.

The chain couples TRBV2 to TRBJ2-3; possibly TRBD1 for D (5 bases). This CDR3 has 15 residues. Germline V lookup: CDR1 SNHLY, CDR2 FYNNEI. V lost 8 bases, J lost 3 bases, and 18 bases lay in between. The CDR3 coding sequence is TGTGCCAGCGGAGCGCTACCGACAGTTACAGATACGCAGTATTTT. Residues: CASGALPTVTDTQYF.

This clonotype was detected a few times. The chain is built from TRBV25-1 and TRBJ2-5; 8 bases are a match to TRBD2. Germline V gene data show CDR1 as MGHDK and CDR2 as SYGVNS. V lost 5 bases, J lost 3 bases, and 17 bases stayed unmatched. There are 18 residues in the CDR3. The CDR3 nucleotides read TGTGCCAGCAGTCTCCCAATCTTCGAAGCGGGGGCTAAAGAGACCCAGTACTTC. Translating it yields CASSLPIFEAGAKETQYF.

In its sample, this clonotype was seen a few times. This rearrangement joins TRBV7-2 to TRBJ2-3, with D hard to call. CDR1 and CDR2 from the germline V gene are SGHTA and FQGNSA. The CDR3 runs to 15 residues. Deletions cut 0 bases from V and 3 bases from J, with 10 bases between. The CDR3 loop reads CASSLAQLGTDTQYF. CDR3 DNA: TGTGCCAGCAGCTTAGCGCAGTTAGGAACAGATACGCAGTATTTT.

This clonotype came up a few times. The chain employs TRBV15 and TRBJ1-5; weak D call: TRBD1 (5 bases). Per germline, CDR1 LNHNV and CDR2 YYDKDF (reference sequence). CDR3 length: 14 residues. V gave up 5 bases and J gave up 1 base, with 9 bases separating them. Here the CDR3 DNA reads TGTGCCACCAGCCCCCGGGACAGCAATCAGCCCCAGCATTTT. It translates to CATSPRDSNQPQHF.

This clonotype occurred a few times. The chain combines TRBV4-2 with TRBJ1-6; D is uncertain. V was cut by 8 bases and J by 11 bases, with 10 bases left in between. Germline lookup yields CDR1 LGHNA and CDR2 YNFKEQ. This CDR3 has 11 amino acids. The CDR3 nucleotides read TGTGCCAGCGGAGAGAATCCACCCCTCCACTTT. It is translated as CASGENPPLHF.

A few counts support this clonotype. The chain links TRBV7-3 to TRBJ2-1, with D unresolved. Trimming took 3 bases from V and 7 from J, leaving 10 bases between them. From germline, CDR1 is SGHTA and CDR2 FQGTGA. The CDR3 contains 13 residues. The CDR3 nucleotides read TGTGCCAGCAGCTTGTCCTGGCCTAATGAGCAGTTCTTC. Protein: CASSLSWPNEQFF.

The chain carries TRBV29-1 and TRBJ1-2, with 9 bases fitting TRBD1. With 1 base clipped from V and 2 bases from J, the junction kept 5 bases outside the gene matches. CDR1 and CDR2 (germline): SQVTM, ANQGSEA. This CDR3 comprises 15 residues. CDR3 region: CSVEGGTGTNYGYTF. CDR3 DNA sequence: TGCAGCGTTGAAGGAGGGACAGGGACGAACTATGGCTACACCTTC. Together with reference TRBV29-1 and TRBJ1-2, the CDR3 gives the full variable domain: SAVISQKPSRDICQRGTSLTIQCQVDSQVTMMFWYRQQPGQSLTLIATANQGSEATYESGFVIDKFPISRPNLTFSTLTVSNMSPEDSSIYLCSVEGGTGTNYGYTFGSGTRLTVV.

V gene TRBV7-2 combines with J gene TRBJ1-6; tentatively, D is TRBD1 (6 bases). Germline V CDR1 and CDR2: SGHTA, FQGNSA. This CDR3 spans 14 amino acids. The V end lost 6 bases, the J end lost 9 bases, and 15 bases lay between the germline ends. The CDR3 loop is CASRPRTVGSPLHF. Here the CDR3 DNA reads TGTGCCAGCAGACCCCGGACAGTTGGTTCACCCCTCCACTTT.

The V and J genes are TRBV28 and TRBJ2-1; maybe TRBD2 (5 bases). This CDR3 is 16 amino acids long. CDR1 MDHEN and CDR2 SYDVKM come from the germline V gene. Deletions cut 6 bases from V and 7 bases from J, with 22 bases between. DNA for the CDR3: TGTGCCAGCAGCCCAGGCTTATCAGCGGCGGGTAATGAGCAGTTCTTC. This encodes CASSPGLSAAGNEQFF.

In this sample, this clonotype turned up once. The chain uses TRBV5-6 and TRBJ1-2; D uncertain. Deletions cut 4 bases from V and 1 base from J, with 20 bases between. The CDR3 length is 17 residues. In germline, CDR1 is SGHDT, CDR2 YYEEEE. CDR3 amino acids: CASSPIGRGNSNYGYTF. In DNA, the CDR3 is TGTGCCAGCAGCCCGATAGGTCGGGGAAATAGTAACTATGGCTACACCTTC. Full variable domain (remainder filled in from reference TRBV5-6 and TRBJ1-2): DAGVTQSPTHLIKTRGQQVTLRCSPKSGHDTVSWYQQALGQGPQFIFQYYEEEERQRGNFPDRFSGHQFPNYSSELNVNALLLGDSALYLCASSPIGRGNSNYGYTFGSGTRLTVV.

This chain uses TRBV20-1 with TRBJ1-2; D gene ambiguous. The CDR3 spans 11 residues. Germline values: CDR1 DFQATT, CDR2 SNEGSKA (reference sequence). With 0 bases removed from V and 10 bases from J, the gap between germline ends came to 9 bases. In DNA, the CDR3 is TGCAGTGCTAGAGATCACACAGTCTACACCTTC. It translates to CSARDHTVYTF.

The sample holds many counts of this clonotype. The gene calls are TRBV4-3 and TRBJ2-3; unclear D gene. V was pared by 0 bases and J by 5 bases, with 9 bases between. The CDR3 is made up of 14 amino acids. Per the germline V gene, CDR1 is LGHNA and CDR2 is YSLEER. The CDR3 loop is CASSQDPGQDTQYF. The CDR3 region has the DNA TGCGCCAGCAGCCAAGACCCAGGTCAAGATACGCAGTATTTT.

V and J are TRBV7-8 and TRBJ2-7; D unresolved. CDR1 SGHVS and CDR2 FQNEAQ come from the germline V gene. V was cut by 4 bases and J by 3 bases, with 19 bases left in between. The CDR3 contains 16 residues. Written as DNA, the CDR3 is TGTGCCAGCAGCTCTAAAGTGGAAATCTCCATCTACGAGCAGTACTTC. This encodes CASSSKVEISIYEQYF.